The 32 T cell receptor beta chains below all came from one sample that was sequenced in a study of CD8+ T cells in alopecia areata. Time point defined: mouse skin 6 weeks after grafting, around onset of hair loss. Sequencing templates came from extracted RNA that was reverse transcribed into cDNA. Method: immunoSEQ multiplex PCR; TCRdb's copy keeps in-frame clones and lacks some. The table records 2,000 or so clones without singletons, the ten largest covering around 27%. The sequenced sample was skin, obtained at week 6. All receptors derive from a C3H/HeJ mouse with alopecia areata. This line is of MHC haplotype H2-k.

This clone is medium-sized in the sample. The gene symbols are mouse symbols. Read coverage stops 4 residues before the CDR3 terminus; the germline J gene supplies the remainder. The rearrangement uses TRBV19 and TRBJ2-5, with D possibly TRBD1 on 6 matching bases. The CDR3 loop spans 14 amino acids. Germline assignment: CDR1 FNHDT and CDR2 SITEND (reference sequence). CDR3 residues: CASSIRQGKDTQYF. The sequenced CDR3 bases are TGTGCCAGCAGTATACGGCAGGGGAAAGAC. The whole variable domain, filled in from reference TRBV19 and TRBJ2-5, reads GGIITQTPKFLIGQEGQKLTLKCQQNFNHDTMYWYRQDSGKGLRLIYYSITENDLQKGDLSEGYDASREKKSSFSLTVTSAQKNEMAVFLCASSIRQGKDTQYFGPGTRLLVL.

This clone was recorded at least ten times. These gene names are mouse names. Read sequence stops 4 residues before the CDR3 end, and the germline J gene provides the missing end. The J gene is TRBJ2-1, the V gene TRBV19; 11 bases line up with TRBD2. The trim removed 4 bases at V and 6 bases at J, leaving 9 bases unmatched. CDR3 length: 16 residues. The germline gives CDR1 FNHDT, CDR2 SITEND (reference sequence). CDR3 sequence: CASSPRTGGIFAEQFF. The CDR3 bases that were read are TGTGCCAGCAGTCCCCGGACTGGGGGGATTTTTGCT.

This clone has a handful of counts. The germline and genes are mouse ones. The read finishes 4 residues shy of the CDR3 end, and the germline J gene is used to complete it. This chain links TRBV29 with TRBJ2-5; weak D call: TRBD1 (6 bases). The germline V gene encodes CDR1 MSHET and CDR2 SYDVDS. Trimming left V 5 bases short and J 3 bases short, with 9 bases between. CDR3 size: 13 residues. The CDR3 sequence: CASSTGTQDTQYF. Partial CDR3 DNA: TGTGCTAGCAGTACCGGGACACAAGAC.

This clone was found many times. Gene and germline names: mouse. The CDR3 end falls 4 residues outside the read, so it is completed with the germline J gene. V is TRBV29 and J is TRBJ1-2; the D gene is possibly TRBD1 (6 bases). V lost 2 bases and J lost 2, with 15 bases in between. The germline CDR1 and CDR2 sequences are MSHET and SYDVDS. The CDR3 is 16 residues long. CDR3 amino acids: CASSLEQGRENSDYTF. The CDR3 bases that were read are TGTGCTAGCAGTTTAGAACAGGGTAGGGAGAACTCC. The full variable domain, in which reference TRBV29 and TRBJ1-2 provide the parts outside the CDR3, is DMKVTQMPRYLIKRMGENVLLECGQDMSHETMYWYRQDPGLGLQLIYISYDVDSNSEGDIPKGYRVSRKKREHFSLILDSAKTNQTSVYFCASSLEQGRENSDYTFGSGTRLLVI.

In this sample, this clone turned up many times. Gene names refer to mouse genes. The CDR3 reads CAAGTGVATGQLYF. Incomplete CDR3 DNA: TGTGCCGCCGGGACAGGGGTGGCCACCGGG. The rearrangement uses TRBV17 and TRBJ2-2; 10 bases map to TRBD1. The read falls 4 residues short of the CDR3 end, and the missing part is taken from the germline J gene. Germline V gene sequence: CDR1 MNHDT, CDR2 YYDKIL. CDR3 length: 14 residues.

This clone was found many times. The genes are named according to mouse. Sequencing ends 4 residues short of the CDR3 end; the germline J gene provides the rest. V and J are TRBV19 and TRBJ2-5; TRBD2 matches 9 bases. Germline loops: CDR1 FNHDT, CDR2 SITEND (reference sequence). V dropped 1 base and J dropped 1; count of bases not matched to a gene: 1. This CDR3 region has 15 residues. The part of the CDR3 DNA that was read is TGTGCCAGCAGTATATCTGGGGGGGACCAAGAC. As protein: CASSISGGDQD. The complete CDR3 sequence is CASSISGGDQDTQYF.

By share, this clone ranks as medium-sized. Here the gene names and germline are mouse. The read ends 4 residues early relative to the CDR3; the germline J gene fills the gap. The V call is TRBV1, the J call TRBJ2-7; 9 bases line up with TRBD2. CDR3 length equals 14 residues. V lost 3 bases, J lost 3 bases, and 3 bases stayed unmatched. Germline values: CDR1 NSQYPW, CDR2 LRSPGD (reference sequence). The CDR3 DNA, read in part, is TGCACCTGCAGTGCGGGGACTGGGCTCTAT. Translated, it gives CTCSAGTGLY. The CDR3 in full is CTCSAGTGLYEQYF.

This clone was detected only a few times. The junction does not match germline at one end; this may be a read error. Mouse gene names and germline throughout. The DNA ends 4 residues before the CDR3 does, and the rest of the CDR3 is filled in from the germline J gene. Other DNA sequences from this sample encode an identical CDR3 as well. J is TRBJ2-7 and V is TRBV5; D is undetermined. The CDR3 totals 12 residues. The V gene's germline CDR1 is LGHNA and CDR2 YNLKQL (reference sequence). The part of the CDR3 DNA that was read is TGTGCCAGTAGCCAAGCACAATAT. Protein product: CASSQAQY. Given in full, the CDR3 is CASSQAQYEQYF.

This clone ranks as medium-sized (0.01 to 0.1%). These gene names are mouse names. Read sequence stops 4 residues before the CDR3 end, and the germline J gene provides the missing end. Other nucleotide sequences in the sample specify the same CDR3. This chain joins TRBV19 and TRBJ1-2; 7 positions agree with TRBD1. Germline V lookup: CDR1 FNHDT, CDR2 SITEND (reference sequence). The CDR3 is 14 amino acids. V dropped 4 bases and J dropped 0; count of bases not matched to a gene: 3. The CDR3 bases that were read are TGTGCCAGCAGTCCCGACAGGGCAAACTCC. Amino acids: CASSPDRANS. The whole CDR3 protein is CASSPDRANSDYTF.

Ten or more counts support this clone. All gene names here are mouse names. The sequenced fragment ends 4 residues before the CDR3 boundary, so the rest is inferred from the germline J gene. The chain joins TRBV5 to TRBJ2-1; 9 positions match TRBD2. The germline CDR1 and CDR2 sequences are LGHNA and YNLKQL (reference sequence). V lost 1 base and J lost 3; bases outside the gene matches: 1. This CDR3 is 15 amino acids long. Incomplete CDR3 DNA: TGTGCCAGCAGCCAAGTGGACTGGGGCTATGCT. It encodes CASSQVDWGYA. The entire CDR3 reads CASSQVDWGYAEQFF.

This clone has a count of ten or more. Gene names are mouse gene names. The read is 4 residues too short to cover the CDR3 end, so that end is filled in from the germline J gene. The chain carries TRBV13-1 and TRBJ2-7, with 7 bases lining up with TRBD2. The CDR3 length is 12 residues. Germline V gene data show CDR1 as NSHNY and CDR2 as SYGAGN. The V segment lost 6 bases and the J segment 3 bases; nucleotides outside the gene matches: 3. The sequenced part of the CDR3 DNA is TGTGCCAGCACGGCTGGGGGCTAT. This sequence encodes CASTAGGY. The whole CDR3 protein reads CASTAGGYEQYF.

This clone was detected a few times. The genes are named according to mouse. The observed sequence ends 4 residues before the CDR3 terminus, with the missing tail filled in from the germline J gene. The chain carries TRBV13-2 and TRBJ2-3; TRBD1 matches at 8 bases. CDR1 is NNHNN, CDR2 SYGAGS, per germline (reference sequence). The CDR3 consists of 16 residues. V lost 0 bases and J lost 0; bases outside the gene matches: 3. The CDR3 spells CASGDVRGPSAETLYF. The part of the CDR3 DNA that was read is TGTGCCAGCGGTGATGTCAGGGGGCCTAGTGCAGAA.

This clone was counted a few times. Gene names denote mouse genes. The read halts 4 residues ahead of the CDR3 end, with the missing end drawn from the germline J gene. The genes are TRBV13-3 and TRBJ2-5; tentative D call: TRBD1 (6 bases). The V gene's germline CDR1 is NNHDY and CDR2 SYVADS. The CDR3 is 13 amino acids. The CDR3 loop is CASSDSRGDTQYF. The DNA read from the CDR3 is TGTGCCAGCAGTGATAGCAGGGGAGAC.

By share, this clone ranks as medium-sized (0.01 to 0.1%). Germline and genes: mouse. The read terminates 4 residues ahead of where the CDR3 ends, so the germline J gene completes it. The V call is TRBV19, the J call TRBJ2-7; TRBD1 matches 10 bases. The CDR3 sequence is 15 residues long. V was clipped by 1 base and J by 3 bases; unmatched bases: 4. Germline V gene lookup returns CDR1 FNHDT and CDR2 SITEND (reference sequence). The sequenced part of the CDR3 DNA is TGTGCCAGCAGTATATGGGGGACAGGGGACTAT. Its translation: CASSIWGTGDY. The CDR3 in full is CASSIWGTGDYEQYF.

This clone was seen at least ten times. The gene names here belong to mouse. Read sequence stops 4 residues before the CDR3 end, and the germline J gene provides the missing end. V and J are TRBV13-2 and TRBJ2-4; 9 bases are shared with TRBD2. The germline V gene encodes CDR1 NNHNN and CDR2 SYGAGS (reference sequence). CDR3 length equals 17 residues. CDR3 DNA, as far as it was read: TGTGCCAGCGGTGATTTAACTGGGGGGCGTGTAGGAAAC. Protein sequence: CASGDLTGGRVGN. The complete CDR3 sequence is CASGDLTGGRVGNTLYF.

This clone occurred a few times. A far larger clone is off by one base, so a read error is likely. Gene names are the mouse ones. The CDR3 goes on 3 residues after the read ends, and that part is filled in from the germline J gene. V gene TRBV19 combines with J gene TRBJ1-6, with a tentative D call TRBD1 (5 bases). TRBJ1-6 is an open reading frame whose function is uncertain. The CDR3 totals 15 residues. From germline, CDR1 is FNHDT and CDR2 SITEND (reference sequence). The part of the CDR3 DNA that was read is TGTGCCAGCAATATACGCCAGGGCTTTAATTCGCCC. It specifies CASNIRQGFNSP. The complete CDR3 protein is CASNIRQGFNSPLYF.

This clone was observed a handful of times. The gene names here belong to mouse. With the read ending 4 residues before the CDR3 end, the germline J gene is used to fill in that end. The chain employs TRBV14 and TRBJ1-1; 11 bases align to TRBD1. Germline V gene data show CDR1 as SGHDT and CDR2 as FRDEAV. The CDR3 has 14 amino acids. V lost 5 bases to trimming and J lost 1 base; unmatched junction nucleotides: 1. The sequenced CDR3 bases are TGTGCCAGCAGGGGGACAGGGGGAAACACA. As protein: CASRGTGGNT. The CDR3 in its entirety is CASRGTGGNTEVFF.

This clone is termed medium-sized. The germline and genes are mouse ones. The CDR3 here is CTCSAVQDTQYF. Incomplete CDR3 DNA: TGCACCTGCAGTGCAGTCCAAGAC. The chain joins TRBV1 to TRBJ2-5; D unresolved. The read terminates 4 residues before the CDR3 end, so the remaining end is supplied by the germline J gene. Germline CDR1 is NSQYPW and CDR2 is LRSPGD (reference sequence). Trimming left V 1 base short and J 2 bases short, with 1 base between. This CDR3 spans 12 amino acids.

Within the sample, this clone is medium-sized (0.01 to 0.1%). The listed genes are named as in mouse. The read halts 4 residues ahead of the CDR3 end, with the missing end drawn from the germline J gene. The chain is built from TRBV29 and TRBJ1-1, with 7 nucleotides matching TRBD1. The V gene's germline CDR1 is MSHET and CDR2 SYDVDS. Trimming at V came to 5 bases and at J to 4 bases, leaving 4 bases not matched to a gene. This CDR3 region has 13 residues. Here the CDR3 reads CASSHRGRTEVFF. The covered CDR3 bases are TGTGCTAGCAGTCACAGGGGACGCACA.

In this sample, this clone is medium-sized. The germline and genes are mouse ones. The read ends 4 residues early relative to the CDR3; the germline J gene fills the gap. V and J are TRBV19 and TRBJ2-5; TRBD1 agrees at 11 bases. This CDR3 has 15 amino acids. The germline gives CDR1 FNHDT, CDR2 SITEND (reference sequence). The DNA read from the CDR3 is TGTGCCAGCAGTATAATGGACAGGGGGCGCGAC. It translates to CASSIMDRGRD. The full CDR3 sequence reads CASSIMDRGRDTQYF.

This clone counts as medium-sized (0.01 to 0.1%). The gene names here belong to mouse. Sequencing ends 4 residues short of the CDR3 end; the germline J gene provides the rest. This chain joins TRBV29 and TRBJ2-5; tentatively, D is TRBD1 (6 bases). This CDR3 is built from 14 residues. The germline gives CDR1 MSHET, CDR2 SYDVDS. V lost 6 bases and J lost 3, with 13 bases in between. The CDR3 DNA, read in part, is TGTGCTAGCAGCCACAGGGATCGGCAAGAC. This translates into CASSHRDRQD. The full-length CDR3 reads as CASSHRDRQDTQYF.

This clone ranks as medium-sized. Genes here carry mouse names. CDR3 amino acids: CASMGTENSPLYF. The CDR3 DNA, read in part, is TGTGCCAGCATGGGGACAGAAAATTCGCCC. The chain is built from TRBV13-1 and TRBJ1-6; 7 bases fit TRBD1. The read ends 3 residues early relative to the CDR3; the germline J gene fills the gap. TRBJ1-6 has ORF status, its function being uncertain. This CDR3 is built from 13 residues. Germline loops: CDR1 NSHNY, CDR2 SYGAGN. Germline trimming cut 6 bases from V and 7 bases from J; bases unmatched to any gene: 4.

As to this clone: Mouse germline and gene names are used. With the read ending 4 residues before the CDR3 end, the germline J gene is used to fill in that end. V usage is TRBV31 and J usage is TRBJ1-2; D call uncertain. V lost 0 bases to trimming and J lost 0 bases, with 8 bases between them. CDR1 is GKSSPN, CDR2 SITVG, per germline. This CDR3 contains 14 residues. The CDR3 DNA, read in part, is TGTGCCTGGAGTCTAGACAAATCAAACTCC. It translates to CAWSLDKSNS. The whole CDR3 sequence reads CAWSLDKSNSDYTF.

This clone was found many times. Gene names denote mouse genes. The CDR3 sequence is CASGDARDSSYAEQFF. The CDR3 bases that were read are TGTGCCAGCGGTGATGCCCGGGACAGCTCCTATGCT. The chain employs TRBV13-2 and TRBJ2-1; 7 bases align to TRBD1. Read coverage stops 4 residues before the CDR3 terminus; the germline J gene supplies the remainder. CDR1 is NNHNN and CDR2 is SYGAGS in the germline V gene (reference sequence). Trimming took 0 bases from V and 3 from J; bases not matched to a gene: 6. CDR3 size: 16 residues.

There are many counts of this clone. The germline and genes are mouse ones. The observed sequence ends 4 residues before the CDR3 terminus, with the missing tail filled in from the germline J gene. V is TRBV19 and J is TRBJ2-5; TRBD2 matches 12 bases. The trim removed 4 bases at V and 2 bases at J, leaving 5 bases unmatched. The CDR3 is 16 residues long. CDR1 is FNHDT and CDR2 is SITEND in the germline V gene (reference sequence). CDR3 DNA (partial): TGTGCCAGCAGTCGACTGGGGGGGCGCTTCCAAGAC. Protein: CASSRLGGRFQD. The full-length CDR3 reads as CASSRLGGRFQDTQYF.

This clone was seen many times. The gene names given are mouse names. The read terminates 4 residues before the CDR3 end, so the remaining end is supplied by the germline J gene. This chain links TRBV13-3 with TRBJ2-5, with 14 positions matching TRBD2. Germline lookup yields CDR1 NNHDY and CDR2 SYVADS. The junction had 7 bases not matched to a gene; V was cut back by 4 bases and J by 3 bases. CDR3 length: 17 residues. The CDR3 bases that were read are TGTGCCAGCAGTCTTCCGGGACTGGGGGGGCGGCAAGAC. It codes for CASSLPGLGGRQD. The whole CDR3 sequence is CASSLPGLGGRQDTQYF.

This clone was picked up many times. Germline and genes here are mouse. The read comes to an end 4 residues before the CDR3 does, leaving the germline J gene to fill in the end. This sequence joins TRBV17 and TRBJ2-3, with 8 bases fitting TRBD2. The CDR3 runs 16 residues. CDR1 is MNHDT and CDR2 is YYDKIL in the germline V gene. The V gene end was trimmed by 0 bases and the J gene end by 0 bases; junction bases not matched to a gene: 2. CDR3 loop: CASSRDGGESAETLYF. The covered CDR3 bases are TGTGCTAGCAGTAGAGATGGGGGGGAAAGTGCAGAA.

This clone was recorded at least ten times. Gene names are the mouse ones. The read comes to an end 4 residues before the CDR3 does, leaving the germline J gene to fill in the end. The rearrangement joins TRBV13-1 to TRBJ1-2; 8 bases align to TRBD1. V lost 3 bases to trimming and J lost 3 bases; unmatched junction nucleotides: 4. The CDR3 totals 14 residues. In germline, CDR1 is NSHNY, CDR2 SYGAGN. CDR3 DNA (partial): TGTGCCAGCAGTGGGCAGGGGGCTGACTCC. Protein product: CASSGQGADS. The whole CDR3 sequence reads CASSGQGADSDYTF.

In this sample, this clone turned up many times. Genes and germline come from the mouse. Sequencing ends 4 residues short of the CDR3 end; the germline J gene provides the rest. The chain combines TRBV19 with TRBJ1-2; 7 bases are shared with TRBD1. Losses at the gene ends were 4 bases for V and 0 bases for J; bases not matched to a gene: 3. Per the germline V gene, CDR1 is FNHDT and CDR2 is SITEND (reference sequence). This CDR3 is built from 14 residues. The CDR3 sequence: CASSSDRSNSDYTF. The CDR3 bases that were read are TGTGCCAGCAGTTCGGACAGGTCAAACTCC.

A remark on this clone: Mouse names are used for the genes. The read gets to within 4 residues of the CDR3 end, and the germline J gene fills in the rest. The chain is built from TRBV31 and TRBJ1-1, with D perhaps TRBD1 (5 bases). Trimming removed 8 bases from V and 0 bases from J, with 10 bases in between. This CDR3 contains 12 residues. Germline CDR1 and CDR2: GKSSPN and SITVG. CDR3: CADQGSNTEVFF. Incomplete CDR3 DNA: TGTGCCGACCAGGGTTCAAACACA.

There are many counts of this clone. Gene names and germline match the mouse. The missing CDR3 end, 4 residues past where the read stops, is filled in from the germline J gene. The V gene is TRBV13-2, the J gene TRBJ1-1, with TRBD1 as a possible D gene (5 bases). Germline values: CDR1 NNHNN, CDR2 SYGAGS (reference sequence). The length of the CDR3 is 11 residues. This CDR3 reads CASGRGAEVFF. CDR3 bases read: TGTGCCAGCGGTAGAGGGGCA.

With respect to this clone: The germline and genes are mouse ones. The CDR3 end lies 4 residues beyond the end of the read and is filled in from the germline J gene. This rearrangement joins TRBV13-2 to TRBJ1-2, with 7 bases that match TRBD1. CDR3 length: 14 residues. V gave up 5 bases and J gave up 0 bases; unmatched junction bases: 4. The germline gives CDR1 NNHNN, CDR2 SYGAGS (reference sequence). The DNA read from the CDR3 is TGTGCCAGCGGGCCGGGACAGTCAAACTCC. Amino acid sequence: CASGPGQSNS. The CDR3 in its entirety is CASGPGQSNSDYTF.